This T cell receptor beta chain appears in the sequencing data of a study of blood T cells in healthy people across ages. Primed by a sample-barcoded 5' primer and a J-beta primer mix, a second PCR proceeded for roughly 6 to 12 cycles. A single record per CDR3 protein comes from TCRdb applying MiXCR to the 5' RACE reads. Of 800,000 or so distinct CDR3 sequences in the sample, around two thirds were seen once. CDR3 length equals 12 residues. Trimming removed 1 base from V and 7 bases from J, with 7 bases in between. Germline values: CDR1 SEHNR, CDR2 FQNEAQ (reference sequence). V and J are TRBV7-9 and TRBJ1-2, with D uncertain. The sample comprised blood. This clonotype originated in a man younger than 40 in good health. The CDR3 protein is CASSLGSVGYTF. The CDR3 region has the DNA TGTGCCAGCAGCTTAGGGTCTGTTGGCTACACCTTC.